This TCR beta chain is drawn from a study of neurological immune-mediated disorders. Study overall: Of the approximately 35 patients who had multiple sclerosis, roughly 30 had the relapsing-remitting form and 3 had the secondary progressive form.

Preparation of the unsorted libraries drew on 2 million PBMCs stored at -80 C. This clonotype showed up many times. V gave up 5 bases and J gave up 10 bases; unmatched junction bases: 16. CDR1 and CDR2 (germline): SGHVS, FNYEAQ. The CDR3 is 16 amino acids. cDNA synthesis was performed by 5'RACE with 10-nucleotide random UMIs. A single run covered 15-18 subjects with over 160 million TCR-beta sequences. TCRdb used MiXCR to reprocess the 5' RACE reads, holding one entry per CDR3 protein. The top ten hold 1% to 1.5% of the sample, which has about 120,000 distinct CDR3 sequences, 3% to 3.5% seen once. This chain joins TRBV7-6 and TRBJ2-2; 7 bases match TRBD1. This TCR derives from a woman aged 30 to 39 with multiple sclerosis. The specimen sequenced was PBMCs. CDR3 amino acids: CASSLQDTRTGVELFF. The CDR3 bases are TGTGCCAGCAGCCTTCAAGACACACGAACAGGGGTGGAGCTGTTTTTT.